Sequencing of this TCR beta chain was carried out in a study of cytomegalovirus exposure and HLA in healthy donors. Primers: 60 Vbeta forward and 13 Jbeta reverse. The repertoire was sequenced with immunoSEQ multiplex PCR; TCRdb's copy has only in-frame clones and lacks some. Of over 95,000 clones listed, about 70% are singletons. This clone appeared a few times. The V and J ends lost 5 bases and 1 base, in that order; junction bases with no gene match: 16. CDR3 length: 19 residues. Per the germline V gene, CDR1 is MNHEY and CDR2 is SMNVEV (reference sequence). Sequencing used PBMCs. The gene calls are TRBV27 and TRBJ1-4; 7 bases map to TRBD1. This clonotype was obtained from a human donor in good health. CDR3 residues: CASSPTLPGQLRTNEKLFF. The DNA of the CDR3 is TGTGCCAGCAGTCCGACCCTCCCGGGACAGCTCCGAACTAATGAAAAACTGTTTTTT.